One sample yielded the 26 T cell receptor beta chains listed below, sequenced in a study of tumor-infiltrating lymphocytes in oesophageal squamous cell carcinoma. TCRdb ran MiXCR on the PCR reads and lists one entry per CDR3 protein. The sample includes 9,500 or so distinct CDR3 sequences, 58% of them seen just once. Specimen: esophageal tumor tissue. The receptors were sampled from a female donor with esophageal squamous cell carcinoma.

V is TRBV7-3 and J is TRBJ2-5, with TRBD2 matching 9 bases. The CDR3 is 15 residues long. Germline trimming cut 5 bases from V and 4 bases from J; bases unmatched to any gene: 8. The V gene's germline CDR1 is SGHTA and CDR2 FQGTGA. The CDR3 reads CASSVGAGGLETQYF. Here the CDR3 DNA reads TGTGCCAGCAGCGTCGGCGCGGGGGGGTTAGAGACCCAGTACTTC.

This clonotype was found a few times. This chain links TRBV20-1 with TRBJ1-3; D is undetermined. The CDR3 sequence is 13 residues long. V was clipped by 0 bases and J by 6 bases, with 9 bases between them. Germline CDR1 reads DFQATT; CDR2 reads SNEGSKA (reference sequence). The CDR3 coding sequence is TGCAGTGCTAGAGAACCTGTGGTAAACACCATATATTTT. It encodes CSAREPVVNTIYF.

This clonotype came up many times. The chain combines TRBV28 with TRBJ2-3, with D perhaps matching TRBD2 (6 bases). V gave up 7 bases and J gave up 4 bases, with 15 bases separating them. CDR3 length equals 14 residues. The germline CDR1 and CDR2 sequences are MDHEN and SYDVKM. Here the CDR3 DNA reads TGTGCCAGCACCCTCGCAGCGGGTTCAGATACGCAGTATTTT. This translates into CASTLAAGSDTQYF.

V usage is TRBV5-3 and J usage is TRBJ2-5; 7 bases are a match to TRBD2. The J call is uncertain, as TRBJ2-1 better fits the DNA end. TRBV5-3 has ORF status, its function being uncertain. The CDR3 covers 15 residues. CDR3 sequence: CASSPIGRERDEQFF. CDR3 nucleotides: TGTGCCAGCAGCCCCATTGGGCGGGAGAGGGATGAGCAGTTCTTC.

The chain recombines TRBV28 with TRBJ2-5; D gene uncertain. V was shortened by 2 bases and J by 1 base, with 5 bases between the two germline ends. Per germline, CDR1 MDHEN and CDR2 SYDVKM. The CDR3 covers 13 residues. This CDR3 is CASSLVAQETQYF. The CDR3 bases are TGTGCCAGCAGTTTAGTGGCCCAAGAGACCCAGTACTTC.

The chain carries TRBV7-2 and TRBJ2-7, with D perhaps TRBD2 (5 bases). From germline, CDR1 is SGHTA and CDR2 FQGNSA. Between the trimmed V and J ends, which lost 2 bases and 11 bases, there was a span of 22 bases. This CDR3 contains 15 residues. The CDR3 sequence: CASSLLSVGFGEKYF. CDR3 in DNA: TGTGCCAGCAGCTTACTGTCGGTTGGCTTTGGGGAGAAGTACTTC.

In its sample, this clonotype was seen many times. The genes are TRBV5-6 and TRBJ1-1; tentative D call: TRBD1 (6 bases). V lost 1 base and J lost 11, with 24 bases in between. CDR1 and CDR2 (germline): SGHDT, YYEEEE. This CDR3 comprises 16 residues. The CDR3 nucleotides read TGTGCCAGCAGCTTGCCAACCAATACACGGGCAAGGGGGGCTTTCTTT. This codes for CASSLPTNTRARGAFF.

V is TRBV7-3 and J is TRBJ2-4; possibly TRBD2 for D (5 bases). The DNA end favors TRBJ2-1, so the J call may be wrong. Germline assignment: CDR1 SGHTA and CDR2 FQGTGA. The CDR3 runs to 13 residues. DNA for the CDR3: TGTGCCAGCAGCTTAATCCGGGATGGTGAGCAGTTCTTC. Translating gives CASSLIRDGEQFF.

This clonotype came up many times. The chain recombines TRBV27 with TRBJ2-3; weak D call: TRBD1 (6 bases). The CDR3 is 16 residues long. The germline V gene has CDR1 MNHEY and CDR2 SMNVEV (reference sequence). V shed 4 bases and J shed 6 bases, with 20 bases lying between them. DNA of the CDR3: TGTGCCAGCAGTTCCTACAGGGATCATAGTGTGGATACGCAGTATTTT. Translation: CASSSYRDHSVDTQYF.

The genes are TRBV6-2 or TRBV6-3 and TRBJ2-1; D may be TRBD1 (6 bases). The end of the DNA aligns better with TRBJ2-7, so the J call may be wrong. CDR3 size: 15 residues. CDR1 and CDR2 (germline): MNHEY, SVGEGT. CDR3 sequence (DNA): TGTGCCAGCAAAGTCAACAGGGCTACCTACAATGAGCAGTACTTC. Translation gives CASKVNRATYNEQYF.

The rearrangement joins TRBV6-1 to TRBJ2-7, with 8 bases matching TRBD2. The end of the DNA fits TRBJ2-5 better, so the J call may be wrong. Germline V lookup: CDR1 MNHNS, CDR2 SASEGT. The CDR3 spans 13 residues. The CDR3 DNA follows: TGTGCCAGCATTCCCGGGGGGGGAGAGACCCAGTACTTC. It specifies CASIPGGGETQYF.

The chain joins TRBV2 to TRBJ2-4, with D possibly being TRBD2 (6 bases). The CDR3 is 13 amino acids. V gave up 3 bases and J gave up 3 bases, with 6 bases separating them. Germline V gene data show CDR1 as SNHLY and CDR2 as FYNNEI. This CDR3 is CASSEGGKNIQYF. The CDR3 bases are TGTGCCAGCAGTGAGGGGGGCAAAAACATTCAGTACTTC.

On this clonotype itself: The junction shows a germline mismatch at one end, possibly a read error. This rearrangement joins TRBV12-3 or TRBV12-4 to TRBJ2-5, with 9 bases that match TRBD1. The CDR3 runs to 15 residues. The CDR3, as DNA: TGTGCCAGCAGCGACAGGGGGGGATATAATTCACCCCTCCACTTC. Translating it yields CASSDRGGYNSPLHF.

This sequence joins TRBV7-2 and TRBJ2-3; the match to TRBD2 covers 11 bases. CDR1 is SGHTA and CDR2 is FQGNSA in the germline V gene. This CDR3 comprises 16 residues. After removal of 0 bases from V and 6 bases from J, the junction contained 5 bases not matched to a gene. The CDR3 protein is CASSLATSGGGDTQYF. The CDR3 DNA reads TGTGCCAGCAGCTTAGCTACTAGCGGGGGAGGGGATACGCAGTATTTT. Using reference TRBV7-2 and TRBJ2-3 for the parts outside the CDR3, the full variable domain is GAGVSQSPSNKVTEKGKDVELRCDPISGHTALYWYRQSLGQGLEFLIYFQGNSAPDKSGLPSDRFSAERTGGSVSTLTIQRTQQEDSAVYLCASSLATSGGGDTQYFGPGTRLTVL.

This clonotype was seen a few times. V and J are TRBV7-8 and TRBJ1-2, with 7 bases aligning to TRBD1. CDR3 length: 14 amino acids. Germline V gene data show CDR1 as SGHVS and CDR2 as FQNEAQ. V shed 3 bases and J 2 bases; nucleotides not matched to a gene: 3. CDR3 nucleotide sequence: TGTGCCAGCAGCTTCAAACAGGGGAACTATGGCTACACCTTC. As protein: CASSFKQGNYGYTF.

The genes are TRBV7-8 and TRBJ2-1; unclear D gene. V lost 0 bases to trimming and J lost 4 bases, with 4 bases between them. The CDR3 length is 13 residues. Germline V lookup: CDR1 SGHVS, CDR2 FQNEAQ. CDR3 DNA sequence: TGTGCCAGCAGCTTAGCACGGTACAATGAGCAGTTCTTC. This translates into CASSLARYNEQFF.

This clonotype is classed as large. The chain recombines TRBV7-9 with TRBJ2-3, with D tentatively TRBD1 or TRBD2 (5 bases each). Per germline, CDR1 SEHNR and CDR2 FQNEAQ (reference sequence). With 1 base removed from V and 4 bases from J, the gap between germline ends came to 15 bases. The CDR3 sequence is 16 residues long. The CDR3 nucleotides are TGTGCCAGCAGCTTAGGGACACGGGGTCGGGCAGATACGCAGTATTTT. Its translation: CASSLGTRGRADTQYF.

This clonotype occurred a few times. The chain couples TRBV12-5 to TRBJ1-1; no clear D gene. The germline CDR1 and CDR2 sequences are LGHNT and FRNRAP. V lost 5 bases, J lost 3 bases, and 7 bases lay in between. The CDR3 loop spans 12 amino acids. CDR3 sequence (DNA): TGTGCTAGTGGTCCCTCGTACACTGAAGCTTTCTTT. Translating it yields CASGPSYTEAFF.

This clonotype turned up a few times. The chain is built from TRBV20-1 and TRBJ2-1; 12 bases map to TRBD1. The J call could be wrong; TRBJ2-7 is a better fit for the DNA end. This CDR3 spans 16 amino acids. The germline CDR1 and CDR2 sequences are DFQATT and SNEGSKA (reference sequence). The CDR3 region is CSARALGDRGRYEQYF. CDR3 nucleotide sequence: TGCAGTGCTAGAGCTTTGGGGGACAGGGGGCGTTACGAGCAGTACTTC.

This clonotype was picked up many times. Possible read error: a much larger clone is one base away. The chain combines TRBV10-3 with TRBJ2-1; weak D call: TRBD2 (6 bases). The end of the DNA is better explained by TRBJ2-7, so the J call may be wrong. There are 16 residues in the CDR3. Germline values: CDR1 ENHRY, CDR2 SYGVKD. CDR3 sequence reads: CASRSLTGEGRNEQYF. For the CDR3, the DNA is TGTGCCAGCCGCTCACTGACGGGAGAAGGCCGCAATGAGCAGTACTTC.

The chain links TRBV7-6 to TRBJ2-1; TRBD2 aligns across 7 bases. In germline, CDR1 is SGHVS, CDR2 FNYEAQ. The CDR3 length is 14 residues. After removal of 4 bases from V and 3 bases from J, the junction contained 3 bases not matched to a gene. The CDR3 DNA reads TGTGCCAGCAGCTCAGCGGGAAACTACAATGAGCAGTTCTTC. The encoded protein is CASSSAGNYNEQFF.

This chain connects TRBV12-3 or TRBV12-4 to TRBJ1-1; TRBD1 is a possible D gene (6 bases). The CDR3 consists of 14 residues. V lost 6 bases and J 1 base, leaving 12 bases between the germline ends. CDR3 bases: TGTGCCAGCAGCACGGGACACTCGAACACTGAAGCTTTCTTT. Translation: CASSTGHSNTEAFF.

This clonotype was counted ten times or more. The rearrangement uses TRBV10-3 and TRBJ2-1; perhaps TRBD1 as D (5 bases). The V end was cut by 4 bases, the J end by 5 bases, with 15 bases between. CDR1 ENHRY and CDR2 SYGVKD come from the germline V gene. The CDR3 sequence is 15 residues long. In nucleotides, the CDR3 is TGTGCCATCAGTGGAAGGCCAGGGCGGAACAATGAGCAGTTCTTC. This gives the protein CAISGRPGRNNEQFF.

This clonotype was detected only a few times. The conserved final phenylalanine or tryptophan is absent from the CDR3, which likely points to a read error. It is unclear where the CDR3 begins or ends on the DNA, so no DNA is shown, and the CDR3 is as TCRdb lists it. J is TRBJ2-1 and V is TRBV6-1. CDR1 is MNHNS, CDR2 SASEGT, per germline. The CDR3 is 16 residues long, counting both termini. CDR3 region: CASSEALGPHEQYFGN.

This clonotype was detected a few times. The rearrangement joins TRBV12-3 or TRBV12-4 to TRBJ2-6; D unclear. Between the trimmed V and J ends, which lost 3 bases and 11 bases, there was a span of 2 bases. This CDR3 is 10 amino acids long. For the CDR3, the DNA is TGTGCCAGCAGTTTTGACGTCCTGACTTTC. This translates into CASSFDVLTF.

This chain's CDR3 is CASSLAVTYEQYF. CDR3 coding DNA: TGTGCCAGCAGCTTAGCGGTTACCTACGAGCAGTACTTC. This chain links TRBV7-6 with TRBJ2-5, with unresolved D. The end of the DNA fits TRBJ2-7 better, so the J call may be wrong. Germline V CDR1 and CDR2: SGHVS, FNYEAQ. CDR3 size: 13 residues.